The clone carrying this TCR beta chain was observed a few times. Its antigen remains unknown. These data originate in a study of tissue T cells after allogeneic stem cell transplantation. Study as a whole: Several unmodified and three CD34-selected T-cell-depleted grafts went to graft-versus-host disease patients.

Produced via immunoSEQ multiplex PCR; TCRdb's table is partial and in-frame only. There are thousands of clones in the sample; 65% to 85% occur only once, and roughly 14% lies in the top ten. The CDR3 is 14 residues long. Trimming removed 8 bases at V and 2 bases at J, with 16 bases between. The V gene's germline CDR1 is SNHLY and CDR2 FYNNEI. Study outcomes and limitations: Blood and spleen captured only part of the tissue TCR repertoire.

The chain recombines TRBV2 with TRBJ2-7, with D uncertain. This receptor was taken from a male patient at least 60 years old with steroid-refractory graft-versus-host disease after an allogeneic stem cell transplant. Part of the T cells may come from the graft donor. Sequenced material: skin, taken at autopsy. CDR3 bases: TGTGCCAGCGGTTGGCTCTCGCTCACCTACGAGCAGTACTTC. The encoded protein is CASGWLSLTYEQYF.